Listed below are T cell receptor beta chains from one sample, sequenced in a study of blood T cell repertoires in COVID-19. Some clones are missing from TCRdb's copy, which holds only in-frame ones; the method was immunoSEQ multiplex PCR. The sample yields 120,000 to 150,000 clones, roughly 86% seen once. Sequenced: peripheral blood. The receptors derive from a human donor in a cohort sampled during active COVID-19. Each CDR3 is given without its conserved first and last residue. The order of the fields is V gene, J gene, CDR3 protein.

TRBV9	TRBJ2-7	ASSDGQGDYEQY
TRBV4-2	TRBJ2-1	ASSQATSSYNEQF
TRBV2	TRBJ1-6	ASSETWPIYNSPLH
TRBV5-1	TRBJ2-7	ASSPGTDSSEQY
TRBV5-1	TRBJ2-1	ASSPPGAGPSYNEQF
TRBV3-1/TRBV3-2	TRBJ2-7	ASSHLAGADEQY
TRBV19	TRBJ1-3	ASTPGAGNTIY
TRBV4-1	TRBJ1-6	ASSQVPSGNSPLH
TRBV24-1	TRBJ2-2	ATSRQGAQHTGELF
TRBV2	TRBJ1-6	ASSVIGANNSPLH
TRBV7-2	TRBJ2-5	ASSLGGGGTSGGAGTQY
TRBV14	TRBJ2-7	ASSQASLGKVRDEQY
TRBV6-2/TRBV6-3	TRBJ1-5	ASSYSAGGGQPQH
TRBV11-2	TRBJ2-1	ASSLDLVLAGVEQF
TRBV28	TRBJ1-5	ASSPLGGRGNQPQH
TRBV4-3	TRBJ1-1	ASSQVAGFNTEAF
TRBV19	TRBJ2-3	ASSPLPPGRASTDTQY
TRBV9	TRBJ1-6	ASSSTGPSNSPLH
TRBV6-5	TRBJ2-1	ASMRLAGGYNEQF
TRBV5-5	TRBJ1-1	ASSLVASVNTEAF
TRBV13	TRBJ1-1	ASSPRYRGEAF
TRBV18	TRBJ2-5	ASSPPVAETQY
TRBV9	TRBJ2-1	ASSVWSGSVQNEQF